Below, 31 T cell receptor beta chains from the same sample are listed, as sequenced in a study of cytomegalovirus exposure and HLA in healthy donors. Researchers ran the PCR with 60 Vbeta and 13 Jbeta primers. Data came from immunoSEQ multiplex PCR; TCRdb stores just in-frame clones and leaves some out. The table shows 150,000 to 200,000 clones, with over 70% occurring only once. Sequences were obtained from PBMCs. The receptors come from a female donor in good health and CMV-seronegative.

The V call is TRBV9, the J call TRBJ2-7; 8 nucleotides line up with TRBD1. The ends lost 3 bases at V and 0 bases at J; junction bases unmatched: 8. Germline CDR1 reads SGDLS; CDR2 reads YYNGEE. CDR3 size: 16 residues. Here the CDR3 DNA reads TGTGCCAGCAGCGGGAACCGGGACAGGCCCTCCTACGAGCAGTACTTC. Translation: CASSGNRDRPSYEQYF.

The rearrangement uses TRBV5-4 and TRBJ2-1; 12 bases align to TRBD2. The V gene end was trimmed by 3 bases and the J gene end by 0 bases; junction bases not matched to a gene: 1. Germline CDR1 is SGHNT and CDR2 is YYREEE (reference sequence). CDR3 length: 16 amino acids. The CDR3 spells CASSSSGGDSYNEQFF. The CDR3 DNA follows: TGTGCCAGCAGCTCTAGCGGGGGGGACTCCTACAATGAGCAGTTCTTC.

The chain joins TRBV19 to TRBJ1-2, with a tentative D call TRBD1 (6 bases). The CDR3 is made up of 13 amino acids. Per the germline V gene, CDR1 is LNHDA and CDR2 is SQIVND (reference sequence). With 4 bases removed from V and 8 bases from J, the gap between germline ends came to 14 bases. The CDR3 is CASSKGQPEGYTF. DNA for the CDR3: TGTGCCAGTAGTAAAGGACAGCCTGAGGGCTACACCTTC. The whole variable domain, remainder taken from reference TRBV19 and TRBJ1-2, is DGGITQSPKYLFRKEGQNVTLSCEQNLNHDAMYWYRQDPGQGLRLIYYSQIVNDFQKGDIAEGYSVSREKKESFPLTVTSAQKNPTAFYLCASSKGQPEGYTFGSGTRLTVV.

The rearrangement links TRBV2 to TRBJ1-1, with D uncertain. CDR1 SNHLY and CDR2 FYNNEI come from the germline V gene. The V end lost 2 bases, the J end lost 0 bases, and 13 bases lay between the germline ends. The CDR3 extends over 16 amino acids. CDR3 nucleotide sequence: TGTGCCAGCAGTGAAAAAATGGGCATAATGAACACTGAAGCTTTCTTT. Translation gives CASSEKMGIMNTEAFF. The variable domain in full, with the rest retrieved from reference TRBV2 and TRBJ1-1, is EPEVTQTPSHQVTQMGQEVILRCVPISNHLYFYWYRQILGQKVEFLVSFYNNEISEKSEIFDDQFSVERPDGSNFTLKIRSTKLEDSAMYFCASSEKMGIMNTEAFFGQGTRLTVV.

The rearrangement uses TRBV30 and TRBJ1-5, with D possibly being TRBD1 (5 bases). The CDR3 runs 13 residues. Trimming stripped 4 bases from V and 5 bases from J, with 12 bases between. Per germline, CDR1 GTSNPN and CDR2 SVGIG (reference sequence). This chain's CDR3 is CAWNGAPDQPQHF. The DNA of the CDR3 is TGTGCCTGGAATGGGGCCCCTGATCAGCCCCAGCATTTT.

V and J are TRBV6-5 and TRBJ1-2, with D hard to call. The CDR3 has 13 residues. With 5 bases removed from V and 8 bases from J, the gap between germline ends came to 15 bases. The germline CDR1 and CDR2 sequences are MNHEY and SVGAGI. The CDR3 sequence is CASSTQGTGGYTF. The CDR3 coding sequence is TGTGCCAGCAGTACCCAAGGCACGGGGGGCTACACCTTC.

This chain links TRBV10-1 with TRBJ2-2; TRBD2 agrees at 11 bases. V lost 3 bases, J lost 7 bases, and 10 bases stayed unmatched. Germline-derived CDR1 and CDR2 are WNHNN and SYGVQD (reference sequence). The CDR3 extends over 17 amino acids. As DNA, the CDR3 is TGCGCCAGCAGTGACCTTACTAGCGGGAGTAGGATCGGGGAGCTGTTTTTT. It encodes CASSDLTSGSRIGELFF.

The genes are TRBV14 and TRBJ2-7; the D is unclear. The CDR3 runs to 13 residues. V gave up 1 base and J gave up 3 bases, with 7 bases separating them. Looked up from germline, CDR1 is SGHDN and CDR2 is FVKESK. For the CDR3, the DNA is TGTGCCAGCAGCCAAGTCCCAGACTACGAGCAGTACTTC. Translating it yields CASSQVPDYEQYF.

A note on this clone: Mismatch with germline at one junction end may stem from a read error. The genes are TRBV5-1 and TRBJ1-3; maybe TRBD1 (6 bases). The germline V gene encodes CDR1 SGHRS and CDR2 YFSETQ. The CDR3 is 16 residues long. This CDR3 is CASGLGQPNSGNTIYF. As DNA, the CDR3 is TGCGCCAGCGGCTTAGGACAGCCTAATTCTGGAAACACCATATATTTT.

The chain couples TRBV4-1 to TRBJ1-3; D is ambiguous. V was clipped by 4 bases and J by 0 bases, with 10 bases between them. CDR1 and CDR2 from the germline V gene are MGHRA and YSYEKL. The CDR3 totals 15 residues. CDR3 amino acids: CASSPFFFSGNTIYF. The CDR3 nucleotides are TGCGCCAGCAGCCCCTTTTTCTTCTCTGGAAACACCATATATTTT.

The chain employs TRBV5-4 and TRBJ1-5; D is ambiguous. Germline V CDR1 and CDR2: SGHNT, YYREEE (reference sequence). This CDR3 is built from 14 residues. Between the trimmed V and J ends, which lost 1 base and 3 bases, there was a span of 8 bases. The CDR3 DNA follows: TGTGCCAGCAGCTTGTCCGGGTTCAATCAGCCCCAGCATTTT. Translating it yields CASSLSGFNQPQHF. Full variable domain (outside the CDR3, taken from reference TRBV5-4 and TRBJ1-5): ETGVTQSPTHLIKTRGQQVTLRCSSQSGHNTVSWYQQALGQGPQFIFQYYREEENGRGNFPPRFSGLQFPNYSSELNVNALELDDSALYLCASSLSGFNQPQHFGDGTRLSIL.

The CDR3 bases are TGTGCCAGCAGTGGCGAGGCGGGCCTGACTTTC. Protein: CASSGEAGLTF. V and J are TRBV25-1 and TRBJ2-6; D is perhaps TRBD2 (5 bases). With 4 bases removed from V and 15 bases from J, the gap between germline ends came to 10 bases. The CDR3 length is 11 residues. Germline CDR1 and CDR2: MGHDK and SYGVNS.

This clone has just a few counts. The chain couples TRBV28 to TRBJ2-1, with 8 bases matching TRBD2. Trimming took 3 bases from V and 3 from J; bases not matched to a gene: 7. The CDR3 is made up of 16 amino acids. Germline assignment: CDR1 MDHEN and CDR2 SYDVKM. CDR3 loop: CASSLGAGAFYNEQFF. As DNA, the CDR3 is TGTGCCAGCAGTTTGGGAGCGGGGGCCTTCTACAATGAGCAGTTCTTC.

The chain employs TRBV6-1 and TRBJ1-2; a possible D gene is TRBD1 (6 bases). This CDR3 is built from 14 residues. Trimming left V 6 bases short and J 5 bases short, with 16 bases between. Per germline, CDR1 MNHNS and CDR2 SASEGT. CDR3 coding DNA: TGTGCCAGCAGGAGGGGGGGGGATAGTTATGGCTACACCTTC. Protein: CASRRGGDSYGYTF.

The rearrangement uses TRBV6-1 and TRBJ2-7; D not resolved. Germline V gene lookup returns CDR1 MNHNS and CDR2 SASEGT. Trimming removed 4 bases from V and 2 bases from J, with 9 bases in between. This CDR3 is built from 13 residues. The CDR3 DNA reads TGTGCCAGCAGTGCACCTAATACCTACGAGCAGTACTTC. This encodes CASSAPNTYEQYF.

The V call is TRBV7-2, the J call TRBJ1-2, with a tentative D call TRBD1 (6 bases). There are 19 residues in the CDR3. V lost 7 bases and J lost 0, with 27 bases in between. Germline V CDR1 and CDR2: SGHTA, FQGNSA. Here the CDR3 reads CASTDEGVGHPNSNYGYTF. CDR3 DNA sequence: TGTGCCAGCACCGACGAGGGGGTGGGACACCCAAATTCTAACTATGGCTACACCTTC.

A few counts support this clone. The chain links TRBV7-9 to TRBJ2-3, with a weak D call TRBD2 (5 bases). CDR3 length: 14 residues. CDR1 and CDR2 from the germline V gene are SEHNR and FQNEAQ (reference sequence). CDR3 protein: CAVPPAGLTDTQYF. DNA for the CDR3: TGTGCAGTCCCCCCCGCGGGCCTCACAGATACGCAGTATTTT.

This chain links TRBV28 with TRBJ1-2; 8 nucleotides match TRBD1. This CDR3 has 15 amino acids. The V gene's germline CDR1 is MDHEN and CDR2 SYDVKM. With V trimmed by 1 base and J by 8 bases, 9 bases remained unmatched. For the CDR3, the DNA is TGTGCCAGCAGTTTATCCAGGGGGCTCCCGGGGGGCTACACCTTC. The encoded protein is CASSLSRGLPGGYTF.

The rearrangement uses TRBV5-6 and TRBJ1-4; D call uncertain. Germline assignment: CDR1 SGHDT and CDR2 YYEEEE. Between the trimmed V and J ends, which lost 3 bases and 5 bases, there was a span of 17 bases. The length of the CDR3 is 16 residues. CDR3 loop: CASSYTGISGNEKLFF. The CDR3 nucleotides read TGTGCCAGCAGCTATACCGGGATCAGTGGGAATGAAAAACTGTTTTTT.

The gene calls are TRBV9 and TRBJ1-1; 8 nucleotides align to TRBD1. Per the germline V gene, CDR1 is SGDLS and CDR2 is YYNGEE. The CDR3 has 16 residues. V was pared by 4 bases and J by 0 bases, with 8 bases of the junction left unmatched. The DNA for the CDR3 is TGTGCCAGCAGCCCAGGACAGGGCCGGGTGAACACTGAAGCTTTCTTT. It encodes CASSPGQGRVNTEAFF.

Here the CDR3 reads CASSTAGQGFQPQHF. Written as DNA, the CDR3 is TGTGCCAGTAGTACAGCGGGACAGGGTTTTCAGCCCCAGCATTTT. This chain joins TRBV19 and TRBJ1-5, with TRBD1 identical over 9 bases. CDR3 length: 15 amino acids. With 4 bases clipped from V and 6 bases from J, the junction kept 7 bases outside the gene matches. Per the germline V gene, CDR1 is LNHDA and CDR2 is SQIVND (reference sequence).

The CDR3 coding sequence is TGCGCCAGCAGCTTGGTAGTAGCGGAGATCTACGAGCAGTACTTC. Translating gives CASSLVVAEIYEQYF. The rearrangement uses TRBV5-1 and TRBJ2-7; tentatively, D is TRBD2 (6 bases). Germline V gene data show CDR1 as SGHRS and CDR2 as YFSETQ. This CDR3 has 15 residues. V was trimmed by 0 bases and J by 3 bases, leaving 13 bases between them.

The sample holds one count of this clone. CDR3 residues: CALGREAGNQPQHF. In DNA, the CDR3 is TGTGCCCTAGGGAGGGAAGCGGGCAATCAGCCCCAGCATTTT. This sequence joins TRBV6-1 and TRBJ1-5; D gene unclear. Germline assignment: CDR1 MNHNS and CDR2 SASEGT. The V end lost 11 bases, the J end lost 2 bases, and 16 bases lay between the germline ends. The CDR3 sequence is 14 residues long.

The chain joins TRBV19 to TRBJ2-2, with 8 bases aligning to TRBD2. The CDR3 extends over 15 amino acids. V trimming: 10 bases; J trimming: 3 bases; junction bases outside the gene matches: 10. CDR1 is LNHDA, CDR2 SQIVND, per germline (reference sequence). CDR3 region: CATKRGGGDTGELFF. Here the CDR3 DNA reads TGTGCCACCAAACGGGGGGGAGGGGACACCGGGGAGCTGTTTTTT.

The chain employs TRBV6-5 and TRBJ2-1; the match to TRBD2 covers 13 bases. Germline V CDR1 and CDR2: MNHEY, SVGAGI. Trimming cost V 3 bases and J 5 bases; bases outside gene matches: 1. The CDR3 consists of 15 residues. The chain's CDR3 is CASSYTSGGDNEQFF. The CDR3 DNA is TGTGCCAGCAGTTATACTAGCGGGGGGGACAATGAGCAGTTCTTC.

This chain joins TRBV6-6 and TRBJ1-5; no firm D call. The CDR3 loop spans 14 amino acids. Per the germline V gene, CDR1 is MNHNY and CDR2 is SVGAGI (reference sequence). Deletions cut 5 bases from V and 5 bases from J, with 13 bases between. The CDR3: CASSPRREDQPQHF. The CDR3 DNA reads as TGTGCCAGCAGTCCCAGGAGGGAAGATCAGCCCCAGCATTTT.

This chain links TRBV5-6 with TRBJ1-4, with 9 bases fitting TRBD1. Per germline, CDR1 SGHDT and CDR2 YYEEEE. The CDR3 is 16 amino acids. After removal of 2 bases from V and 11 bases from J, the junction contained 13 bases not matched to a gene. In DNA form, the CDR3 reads TGTGCCAGCAGCTTCGAGCCCGGGACAGGGAGGGGTAAACTGTTTTTT. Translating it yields CASSFEPGTGRGKLFF.

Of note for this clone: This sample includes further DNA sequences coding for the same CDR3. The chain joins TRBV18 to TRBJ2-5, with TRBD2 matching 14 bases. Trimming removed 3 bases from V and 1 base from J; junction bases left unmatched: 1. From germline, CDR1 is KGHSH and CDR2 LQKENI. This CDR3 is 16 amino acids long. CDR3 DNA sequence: TGTGCCAGCTCACCTGGACTAGCGGGGGGCCAAGAGACCCAGTACTTC. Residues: CASSPGLAGGQETQYF.

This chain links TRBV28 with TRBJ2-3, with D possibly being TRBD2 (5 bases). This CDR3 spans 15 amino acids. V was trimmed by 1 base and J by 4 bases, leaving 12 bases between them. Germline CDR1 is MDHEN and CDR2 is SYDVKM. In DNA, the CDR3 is TGTGCCAGCAGTTTATCCCCGACTAATCCAGATACGCAGTATTTT. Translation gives CASSLSPTNPDTQYF.

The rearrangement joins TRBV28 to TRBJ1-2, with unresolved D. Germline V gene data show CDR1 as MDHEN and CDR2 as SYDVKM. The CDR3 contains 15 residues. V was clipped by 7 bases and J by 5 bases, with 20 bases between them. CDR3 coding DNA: TGTGCCAGCATGTTGAATGAGAGGCGCGGGTATGGCTACACCTTC. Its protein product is CASMLNERRGYGYTF.

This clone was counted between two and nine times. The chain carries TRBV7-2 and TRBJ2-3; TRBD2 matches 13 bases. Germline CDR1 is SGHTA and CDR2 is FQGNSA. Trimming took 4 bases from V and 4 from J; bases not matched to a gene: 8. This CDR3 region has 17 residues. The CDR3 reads CASSSWTSGRRADTQYF. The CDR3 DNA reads TGTGCCAGCAGCTCCTGGACTAGCGGGAGAAGGGCAGATACGCAGTATTTT. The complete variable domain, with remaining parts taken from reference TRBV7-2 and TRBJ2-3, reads GAGVSQSPSNKVTEKGKDVELRCDPISGHTALYWYRQSLGQGLEFLIYFQGNSAPDKSGLPSDRFSAERTGGSVSTLTIQRTQQEDSAVYLCASSSWTSGRRADTQYFGPGTRLTVL.